Following are 12 T cell receptor beta chains from one sample sequenced in a study of human T cells and chemical hapten exposure. TCRdb independently ran MiXCR on the RACE reads; one entry per CDR3 protein. The data show about 40,000 distinct CDR3 sequences, more than 9% seen once. Time point meaning: pre-sensitization, week 0. Treatment defined: therapeutic diphenylcyclopropenone sensitization with weekly scalp DPC. The sample consisted of whole blood, taken in connection with sensitization to the hapten diphenylcyclopropenone (DPC). These receptors originate from a man under 40 with alopecia areata. Some clones in this sample may be carry-over from other donors' samples.

This clonotype came up many times. The genes are TRBV6-6 and TRBJ2-3; D remains unclear. V lost 3 bases, J lost 3 bases, and 10 bases lay in between. Germline V gene data show CDR1 as MNHNY and CDR2 as SVGAGI (reference sequence). This CDR3 spans 14 amino acids. The CDR3: CASSYLQKTDTQYF. The CDR3 nucleotides are TGTGCCAGCAGTTATTTACAGAAGACAGATACGCAGTATTTT.

The V and J genes are TRBV29-1 and TRBJ2-1; TRBD2 matches at 9 bases. This CDR3 comprises 14 residues. Germline-derived CDR1 and CDR2 are SQVTM and ANQGSEA. J was trimmed by 9 bases and V by 7 bases; bases with no gene match: 13. The CDR3 spells CSAEDPGLAGEQFF. DNA of the CDR3: TGCAGCGCTGAGGACCCGGGACTAGCTGGTGAGCAGTTCTTC.

The gene calls are TRBV20-1 and TRBJ2-1; D gene ambiguous. V was pared by 1 base and J by 10 bases, with 11 bases between. In germline, CDR1 is DFQATT, CDR2 SNEGSKA (reference sequence). CDR3 size: 12 residues. The CDR3 sequence: CSARALTREQFF. Written as DNA, the CDR3 is TGCAGTGCTAGAGCACTTACCAGGGAGCAGTTCTTC.

This clonotype was counted at least ten times. This chain links TRBV11-2 with TRBJ1-1; D call uncertain. In germline, CDR1 is SGHAT, CDR2 FQNNGV. V gave up 1 base and J gave up 1 base, with 7 bases separating them. The CDR3 extends over 14 amino acids. The CDR3 loop reads CASSLGTANTEAFF. CDR3 in DNA: TGTGCCAGCAGCTTAGGGACCGCGAACACTGAAGCTTTCTTT.

This clonotype came up many times. The chain uses TRBV7-2 and TRBJ1-1; no clear D. CDR3 size: 12 residues. Germline-derived CDR1 and CDR2 are SGHTA and FQGNSA. V was cut by 6 bases and J by 4 bases, with 9 bases left in between. CDR3 DNA: TGTGCCAGCAGTTACTTTTCCACTGAAGCTTTCTTT. It specifies CASSYFSTEAFF.

This chain uses TRBV10-3 with TRBJ1-4, with unresolved D. Trimming took 6 bases from V and 5 from J, leaving 10 bases between them. CDR1 ENHRY and CDR2 SYGVKD come from the germline V gene. This CDR3 comprises 13 residues. Here the CDR3 reads CAIRERENEKLFF. CDR3 bases: TGTGCCATCAGGGAACGGGAAAATGAAAAACTGTTTTTT.

In this sample, this clonotype turned up many times. The chain employs TRBV20-1 and TRBJ2-7, with D unclear. The CDR3 totals 13 residues. Per the germline V gene, CDR1 is DFQATT and CDR2 is SNEGSKA (reference sequence). V lost 2 bases and J lost 2, with 10 bases in between. The CDR3 loop is CSARNGGPYEQYF. CDR3 DNA sequence: TGCAGTGCTAGAAACGGCGGACCCTACGAGCAGTACTTC.

This clonotype was seen a few times. The V gene is TRBV6-2 or TRBV6-3, the J gene TRBJ2-3; D not certain. This CDR3 has 15 residues. V lost 5 bases to trimming and J lost 2 bases, with 14 bases between them. The V gene's germline CDR1 is MNHEY and CDR2 SVGEGT. The DNA for the CDR3 is TGTGCCAGCAGTCCCCGGCATTCTAACACAGATACGCAGTATTTT. It is translated as CASSPRHSNTDTQYF.

In its sample, this clonotype was seen many times. The chain links TRBV7-8 to TRBJ2-7, with 14 bases lining up with TRBD2. V lost 5 bases, J lost 3 bases, and 3 bases stayed unmatched. Germline V gene lookup returns CDR1 SGHVS and CDR2 FQNEAQ. The CDR3 runs 15 residues. The CDR3 protein is CASSPGTSGSYEQYV. CDR3 bases: TGTGCCAGCAGCCCAGGGACTAGCGGGAGCTACGAGCAGTACGTC.

The chain uses TRBV21-1 and TRBJ2-7; whether TRBD2, the table's D call, matches the DNA was not checked. TRBV21-1 is recorded as a pseudogene. This CDR3 is 16 amino acids long. The CDR3 sequence: CASSKERAGPSYEQYV. CDR3 DNA: TGTGCCAGCAGCAAAGAACGAGCGGGACCGTCCTACGAGCAGTACGTC.

In its sample, this clonotype ranks as medium-sized. The V call is TRBV7-2, the J call TRBJ2-3; 15 positions match TRBD2. CDR1 and CDR2 (germline): SGHTA, FQGNSA. J lost 1 base, V lost 5 bases, and 4 bases had no gene match. The CDR3 totals 17 residues. In DNA form, the CDR3 reads TGTGCCAGCAGCCCATGGACTAGCGGGAGGGGCACAGATACGCAGTATTTT. Protein sequence: CASSPWTSGRGTDTQYF.

This clonotype was observed many times. The chain recombines TRBV7-8 with TRBJ2-2; D unresolved. Germline CDR1 SGHVS, CDR2 FQNEAQ. The CDR3 spans 16 residues. Deletions cut 4 bases from V and 0 bases from J, with 12 bases between. The CDR3 sequence: CASSYMTLPNTGELFF. DNA for the CDR3: TGTGCCAGCAGCTACATGACACTTCCGAACACCGGGGAGCTGTTTTTT.